The TCR beta chain described here comes from a study of response to subunit inactivated influenza vaccine. TCRdb re-called the RT-PCR reads through MiXCR, storing one row per CDR3 protein. The repertoire holds about 540,000 distinct CDR3 sequences, approximately 22% seen once, with 2.5% to 3% in the top ten. Between the trimmed V and J ends, which lost 7 bases and 5 bases, there was a span of 19 bases. Germline CDR1 is SGHAT and CDR2 is FQNNGV. This CDR3 has 15 amino acids. This clonotype showed up many times. This same sample was also taken into another study, of T cells expressing NK-cell markers. This second report adds: Template switching by 5'RACE with UMIs generated the TCR beta cDNA.

The sample was CD4+ T cells sorted from PBMCs, taken 11 to 12 days after vaccination. V and J are TRBV11-2 and TRBJ2-3; perhaps D is TRBD1 or TRBD2 (6 bases each). The source is a man aged 45-60 years who received an inactivated influenza vaccine. CDR3 region: CASTQSGGLGDTQYF. CDR3 DNA sequence: TGTGCCAGCACCCAAAGTGGGGGGCTAGGAGATACGCAGTATTTT.